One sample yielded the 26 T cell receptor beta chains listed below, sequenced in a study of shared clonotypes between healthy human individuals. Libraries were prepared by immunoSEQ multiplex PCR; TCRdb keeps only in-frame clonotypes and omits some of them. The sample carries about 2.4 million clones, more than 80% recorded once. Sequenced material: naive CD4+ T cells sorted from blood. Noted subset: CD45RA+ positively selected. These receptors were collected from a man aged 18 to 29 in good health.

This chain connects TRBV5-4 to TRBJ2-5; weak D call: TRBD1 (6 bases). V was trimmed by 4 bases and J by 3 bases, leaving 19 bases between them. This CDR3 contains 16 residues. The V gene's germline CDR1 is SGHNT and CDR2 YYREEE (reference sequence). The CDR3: CASSRGSDRSKETQYF. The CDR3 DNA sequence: TGTGCCAGCAGCAGGGGGTCGGACAGAAGTAAAGAGACCCAGTACTTC.

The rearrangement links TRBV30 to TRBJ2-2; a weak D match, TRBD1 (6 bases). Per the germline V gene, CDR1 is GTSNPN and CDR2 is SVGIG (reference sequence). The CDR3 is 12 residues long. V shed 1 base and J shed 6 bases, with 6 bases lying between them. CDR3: CAWSGGPGELFF. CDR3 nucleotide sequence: TGTGCCTGGAGTGGGGGGCCCGGGGAGCTGTTTTTT.

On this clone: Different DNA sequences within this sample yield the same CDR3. This CDR3 reads CAWSVGGGQETQYF. The CDR3, as DNA: TGTGCCTGGAGTGTTGGGGGGGGCCAAGAGACCCAGTACTTC. This rearrangement joins TRBV30 to TRBJ2-5, with 7 bases identical to TRBD2. The trim removed 0 bases at V and 1 base at J, leaving 2 bases unmatched. The V gene's germline CDR1 is GTSNPN and CDR2 SVGIG (reference sequence). This CDR3 contains 14 residues. Full variable domain (missing parts from reference TRBV30 and TRBJ2-5): SQTIHQWPATLVQPVGSPLSLECTVEGTSNPNLYWYRQAAGRGLQLLFYSVGIGQISSEVPQNLSASRPQDRQFILSSKKLLLSDSGFYLCAWSVGGGQETQYFGPGTRLLVL.

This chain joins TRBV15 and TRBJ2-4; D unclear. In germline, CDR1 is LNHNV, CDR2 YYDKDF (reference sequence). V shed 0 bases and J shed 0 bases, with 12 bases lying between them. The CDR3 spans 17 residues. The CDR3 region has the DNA TGTGCCACCAGCAGAGATAACAGTCGAATAGCCAAAAACATTCAGTACTTC. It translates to CATSRDNSRIAKNIQYF.

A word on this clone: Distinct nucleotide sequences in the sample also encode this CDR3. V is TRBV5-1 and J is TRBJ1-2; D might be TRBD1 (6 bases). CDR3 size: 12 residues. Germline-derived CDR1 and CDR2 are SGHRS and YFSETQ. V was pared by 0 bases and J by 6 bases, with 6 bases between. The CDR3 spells CASSLDRDGYTF. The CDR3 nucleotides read TGCGCCAGCAGCTTGGACAGGGATGGCTACACCTTC. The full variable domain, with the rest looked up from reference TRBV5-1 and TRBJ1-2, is KAGVTQTPRYLIKTRGQQVTLSCSPISGHRSVSWYQQTPGQGLQFLFEYFSETQRNKGNFPGRFSGRQFSNSRSEMNVSTLELGDSALYLCASSLDRDGYTFGSGTRLTVV.

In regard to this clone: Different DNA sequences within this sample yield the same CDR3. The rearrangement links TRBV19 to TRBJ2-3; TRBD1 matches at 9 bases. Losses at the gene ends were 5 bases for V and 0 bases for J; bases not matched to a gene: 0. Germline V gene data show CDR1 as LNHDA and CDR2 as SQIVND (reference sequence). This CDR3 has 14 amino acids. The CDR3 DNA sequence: TGTGCCAGTAGTGACAGGGGGAGCACAGATACGCAGTATTTT. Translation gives CASSDRGSTDTQYF.

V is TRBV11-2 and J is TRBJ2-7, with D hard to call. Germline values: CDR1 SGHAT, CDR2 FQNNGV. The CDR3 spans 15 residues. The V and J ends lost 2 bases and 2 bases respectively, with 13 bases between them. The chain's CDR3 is CASSLRAEPPYEQYF. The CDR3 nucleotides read TGTGCCAGCAGCTTAAGGGCGGAGCCCCCCTACGAGCAGTACTTC.

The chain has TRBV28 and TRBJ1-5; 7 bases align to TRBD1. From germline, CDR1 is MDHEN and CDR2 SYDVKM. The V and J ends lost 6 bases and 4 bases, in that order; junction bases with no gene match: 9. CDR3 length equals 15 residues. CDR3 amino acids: CASRPDRAPNQPQHF. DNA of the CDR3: TGTGCCAGCAGACCAGACAGGGCGCCTAATCAGCCCCAGCATTTT.

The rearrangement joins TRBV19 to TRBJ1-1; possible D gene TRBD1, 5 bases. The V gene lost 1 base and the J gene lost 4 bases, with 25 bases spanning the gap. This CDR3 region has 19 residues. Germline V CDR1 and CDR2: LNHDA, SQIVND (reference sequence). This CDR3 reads CASSIVGPGSTLKGTEAFF. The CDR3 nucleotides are TGTGCCAGTAGTATAGTCGGTCCAGGGAGCACGCTAAAGGGCACTGAAGCTTTCTTT.

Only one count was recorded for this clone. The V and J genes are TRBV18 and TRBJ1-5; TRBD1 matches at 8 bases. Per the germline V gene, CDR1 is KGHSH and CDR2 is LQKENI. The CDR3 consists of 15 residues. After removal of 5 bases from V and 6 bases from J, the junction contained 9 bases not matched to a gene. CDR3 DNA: TGTGCCAGCTCATCAGGACAGGGTAGGGGTCAGCCCCAGCATTTT. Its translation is CASSSGQGRGQPQHF.

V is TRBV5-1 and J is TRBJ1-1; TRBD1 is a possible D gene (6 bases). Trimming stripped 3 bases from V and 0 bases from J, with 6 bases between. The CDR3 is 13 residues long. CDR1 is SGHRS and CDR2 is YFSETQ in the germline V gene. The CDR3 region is CASSYRVNTEAFF. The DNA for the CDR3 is TGCGCCAGCAGCTACAGGGTGAACACTGAAGCTTTCTTT.

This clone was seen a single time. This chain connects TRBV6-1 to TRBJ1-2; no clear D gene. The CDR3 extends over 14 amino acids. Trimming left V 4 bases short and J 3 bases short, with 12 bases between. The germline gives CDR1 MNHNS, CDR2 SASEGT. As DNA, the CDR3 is TGTGCCAGCAGTGTTCGCTACGTGGACTATGGCTACACCTTC. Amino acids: CASSVRYVDYGYTF.

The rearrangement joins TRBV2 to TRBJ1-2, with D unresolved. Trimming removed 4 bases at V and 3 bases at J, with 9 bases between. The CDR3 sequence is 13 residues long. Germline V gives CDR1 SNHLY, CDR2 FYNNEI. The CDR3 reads CASSVGRYYGYTF. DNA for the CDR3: TGTGCCAGCAGTGTCGGCAGGTACTATGGCTACACCTTC. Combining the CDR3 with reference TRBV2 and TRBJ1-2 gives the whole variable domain EPEVTQTPSHQVTQMGQEVILRCVPISNHLYFYWYRQILGQKVEFLVSFYNNEISEKSEIFDDQFSVERPDGSNFTLKIRSTKLEDSAMYFCASSVGRYYGYTFGSGTRLTVV.

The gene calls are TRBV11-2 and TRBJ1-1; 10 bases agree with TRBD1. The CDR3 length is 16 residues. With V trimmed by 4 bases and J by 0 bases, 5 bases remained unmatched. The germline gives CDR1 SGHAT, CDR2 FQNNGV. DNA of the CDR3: TGTGCCAGCAGCTCCGGGACAGGGGCTCTGAACACTGAAGCTTTCTTT. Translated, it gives CASSSGTGALNTEAFF. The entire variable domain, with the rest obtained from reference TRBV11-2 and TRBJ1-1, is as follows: EAGVAQSPRYKIIEKRQSVAFWCNPISGHATLYWYQQILGQGPKLLIQFQNNGVVDDSQLPKDRFSAERLKGVDSTLKIQPAKLEDSAVYLCASSSGTGALNTEAFFGQGTRLTVV.

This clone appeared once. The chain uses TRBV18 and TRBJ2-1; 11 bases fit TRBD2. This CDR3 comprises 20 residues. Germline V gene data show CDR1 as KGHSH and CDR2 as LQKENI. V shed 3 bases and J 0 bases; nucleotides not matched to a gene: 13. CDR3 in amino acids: CASSPSSTSGGLSSYNEQFF. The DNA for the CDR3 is TGTGCCAGCTCACCTTCCTCTACTAGCGGGGGACTTAGCTCCTACAATGAGCAGTTCTTC.

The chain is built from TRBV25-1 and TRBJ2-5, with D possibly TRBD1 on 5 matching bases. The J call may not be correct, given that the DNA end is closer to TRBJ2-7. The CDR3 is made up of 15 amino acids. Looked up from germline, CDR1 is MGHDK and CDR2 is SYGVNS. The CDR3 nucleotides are TGTGCCAGCAGTGATAGGCAGGGATGGGTTTACGAGCAGTACTTC. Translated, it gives CASSDRQGWVYEQYF.

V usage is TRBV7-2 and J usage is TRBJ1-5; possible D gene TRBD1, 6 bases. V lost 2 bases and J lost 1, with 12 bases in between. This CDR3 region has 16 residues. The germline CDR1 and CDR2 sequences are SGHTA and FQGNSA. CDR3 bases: TGTGCCAGCAGCTTAACGGGGGCGAAGAGCAATCAGCCCCAGCATTTT. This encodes CASSLTGAKSNQPQHF. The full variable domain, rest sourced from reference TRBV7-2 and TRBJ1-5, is GAGVSQSPSNKVTEKGKDVELRCDPISGHTALYWYRQSLGQGLEFLIYFQGNSAPDKSGLPSDRFSAERTGGSVSTLTIQRTQQEDSAVYLCASSLTGAKSNQPQHFGDGTRLSIL.

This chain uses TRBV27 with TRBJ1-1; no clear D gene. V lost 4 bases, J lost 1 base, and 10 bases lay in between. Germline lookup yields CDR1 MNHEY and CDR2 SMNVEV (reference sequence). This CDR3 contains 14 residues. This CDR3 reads CASSSEGGNTEAFF. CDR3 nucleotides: TGTGCCAGCAGTTCGGAGGGCGGGAACACTGAAGCTTTCTTT.

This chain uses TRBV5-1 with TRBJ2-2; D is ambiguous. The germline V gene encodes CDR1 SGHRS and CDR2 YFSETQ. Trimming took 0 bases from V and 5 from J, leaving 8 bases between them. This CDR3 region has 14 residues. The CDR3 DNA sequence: TGCGCCAGCAGCTTGGATCAGGCAACCGGGGAGCTGTTTTTT. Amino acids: CASSLDQATGELFF.

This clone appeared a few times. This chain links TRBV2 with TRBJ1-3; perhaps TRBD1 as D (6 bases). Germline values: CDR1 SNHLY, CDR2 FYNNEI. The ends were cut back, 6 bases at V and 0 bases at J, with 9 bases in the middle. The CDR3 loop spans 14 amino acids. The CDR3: CASRVQGSGNTIYF. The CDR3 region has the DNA TGTGCCAGCAGAGTACAGGGCTCTGGAAACACCATATATTTT.

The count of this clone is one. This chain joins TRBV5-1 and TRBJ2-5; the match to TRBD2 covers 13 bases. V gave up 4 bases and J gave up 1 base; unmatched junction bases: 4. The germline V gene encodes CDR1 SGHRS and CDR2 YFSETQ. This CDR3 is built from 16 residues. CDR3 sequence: CASSRWTSGGQETQYF. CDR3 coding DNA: TGCGCCAGCAGCCGATGGACTAGCGGGGGCCAAGAGACCCAGTACTTC.

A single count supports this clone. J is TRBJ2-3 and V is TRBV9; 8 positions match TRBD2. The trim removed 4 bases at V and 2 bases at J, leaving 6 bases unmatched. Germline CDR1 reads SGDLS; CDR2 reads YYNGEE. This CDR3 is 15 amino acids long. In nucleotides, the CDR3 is TGTGCCAGCAGCCCCGAGCGGGAGTTCACAGATACGCAGTATTTT. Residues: CASSPEREFTDTQYF.

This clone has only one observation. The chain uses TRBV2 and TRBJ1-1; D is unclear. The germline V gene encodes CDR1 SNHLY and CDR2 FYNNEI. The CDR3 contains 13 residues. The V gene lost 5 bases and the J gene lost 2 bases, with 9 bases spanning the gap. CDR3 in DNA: TGTGCCAGCAGTATGGAGAAAAACACTGAAGCTTTCTTT. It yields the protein CASSMEKNTEAFF.

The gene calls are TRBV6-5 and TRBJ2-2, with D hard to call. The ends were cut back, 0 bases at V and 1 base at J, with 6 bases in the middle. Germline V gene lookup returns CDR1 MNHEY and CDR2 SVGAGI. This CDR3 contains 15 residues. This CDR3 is CASSYSPMNTGELFF. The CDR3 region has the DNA TGTGCCAGCAGTTACTCGCCCATGAACACCGGGGAGCTGTTTTTT.

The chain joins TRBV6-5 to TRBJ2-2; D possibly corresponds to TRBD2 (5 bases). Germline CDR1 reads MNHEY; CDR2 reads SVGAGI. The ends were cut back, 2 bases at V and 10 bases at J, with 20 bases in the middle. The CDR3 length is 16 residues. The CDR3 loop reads CASSYGWRGPFEELFF. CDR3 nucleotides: TGTGCCAGCAGTTACGGGTGGCGAGGGCCGTTTGAGGAGCTGTTTTTT.

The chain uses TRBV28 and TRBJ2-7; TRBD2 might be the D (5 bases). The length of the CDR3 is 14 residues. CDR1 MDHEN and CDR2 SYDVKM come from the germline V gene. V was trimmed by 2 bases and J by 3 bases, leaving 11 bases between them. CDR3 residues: CASSLKVGNYEQYF. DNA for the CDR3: TGTGCCAGCAGTTTAAAGGTCGGGAACTACGAGCAGTACTTC. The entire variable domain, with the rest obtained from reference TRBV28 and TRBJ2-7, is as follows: DVKVTQSSRYLVKRTGEKVFLECVQDMDHENMFWYRQDPGLGLRLIYFSYDVKMKEKGDIPEGYSVSREKKERFSLILESASTNQTSMYLCASSLKVGNYEQYFGPGTRLTVT.